The rows below give T cell receptor beta chains drawn from one sample of a study of vaccination and CD4 T cells after COVID-19. For these receptors, no antigen is known. TCRdb redid the calling of the PCR reads with MiXCR, one entry per CDR3 protein. The table records around 12,000 distinct CDR3 sequences, around 45% of them present only once. The specimen comprised cultured CD4+ T cells from blood, sampled after SARS-CoV-2 vaccination. All receptors come from a human donor with COVID-19. Both conserved end residues are part of each CDR3. The D gene is left open where the match is weak. The listing skips clone size in some rows; elsewhere it reads once, few, many or a size class.

j_call | v_call | d_call | clone_size | cdr3_nt | cdr3_aa
TRBJ1-6 | TRBV7-9 | NA | few | TGTGCCAGCAGCTTAGGCCCGGATTCACCCCTCCACTTT | CASSLGPDSPLHF
TRBJ1-2 | TRBV12-3/TRBV12-4 | NA | NA | TGTGCCAGCAGTAGCAGTACGGGCTATGGCTACACCTTC | CASSSSTGYGYTF
TRBJ2-5 | TRBV20-1 | TRBD2 | NA | TGCAGTGCTAGGATAGCGGGGGGGCCACGAAAGGAGACCCAGTACTTC | CSARIAGGPRKETQYF
TRBJ1-1 | TRBV6-1 | TRBD1 | few | TGTGCCAGCAGCCGGACAGGGGGGGGCACTGAAGCTTTCTTT | CASSRTGGGTEAFF
TRBJ1-1 | TRBV9 | NA | NA | TGTGCCAGCAACCGTGAGATGAACACTGAAGCTTTCTTT | CASNREMNTEAFF
TRBJ1-2 | TRBV6-1 | NA | NA | TGTGCCAGCAGTGTAAAAACCGAGACTAACTATGGCTACACCTTC | CASSVKTETNYGYTF
TRBJ1-2 | TRBV5-6 | TRBD1 | few | TGTGCCAGCAGCTCTATGACCGCCGAATGGAACAGGGGTGTAGGCTACACCTTC | CASSSMTAEWNRGVGYTF
TRBJ2-3 | TRBV7-8 | TRBD2 | NA | TGTGCCAGCAGCTACCGGGGGGACCCTAGCACAGATACGCAGTATTTT | CASSYRGDPSTDTQYF
TRBJ1-5 | TRBV2 | NA | NA | TGTGCCAGCAGCGCAGTGTATGCCAATCAGCCCCAGCATTTT | CASSAVYANQPQHF
TRBJ2-7 | TRBV11-2 | TRBD1 | NA | TGTGCCAGCAGCCTCGGGACAGGGGGCGAAAACGAGCAGTACTTC | CASSLGTGGENEQYF
TRBJ2-3 | TRBV6-1 | NA | few | TGTGCCAGCGCCACGAGCACAGATACGCAGTATTTT | CASATSTDTQYF
TRBJ2-7 | TRBV19 | NA | few | TGTGCCAGTAGTATCACCAAGGGATCCTACGAGCAGTACTTC | CASSITKGSYEQYF
TRBJ2-5 | TRBV5-1 | NA | NA | TGCGCCAGCAGCTTGGACGTGTCGGACGACCAAGAGACCCAGTACTTC | CASSLDVSDDQETQYF
TRBJ1-1 | TRBV28 | NA | NA | TGTGCCAGCAGTTTACTTGGGTCGTGGACTGAAGCTTTCTTT | CASSLLGSWTEAFF
TRBJ2-3 | TRBV6-4 | NA | NA | TGTGCCAGCAGCCTGGGGGATCTCACAGATACGCAGTATTTT | CASSLGDLTDTQYF
TRBJ2-1 | TRBV6-4 | NA | few | TGTGCCAGCAGTGACTCAAGAACTGGTTCCTACAATGAGCAGTTCTTC | CASSDSRTGSYNEQFF
TRBJ1-1 | TRBV28 | NA | NA | TGTGCCACCACCTCCCCTCTTGGGGTTGACAGCACTGAAGCTTTCTTT | CATTSPLGVDSTEAFF
TRBJ1-2 | TRBV7-2 | TRBD1 | NA | TGTGCCAGCAGCTTAGCTGCAGGGGGCAGAGGCTACACCTTC | CASSLAAGGRGYTF
TRBJ2-7 | TRBV6-2/TRBV6-3 | NA | NA | TGTGCCAGCACCCCTTCCGGCGGGGGCCCCTACGAGCAGTACTTC | CASTPSGGGPYEQYF
TRBJ1-5 | TRBV6-1 | NA | few | TGTGCCAGCAGATTTCGGGACAGCAATCAGCCCCAGCATTTT | CASRFRDSNQPQHF
TRBJ1-2 | TRBV29-1 | NA | few | TGCAGCGTTGAGGCAGGGCAGCGCTATGGCTACACCTTC | CSVEAGQRYGYTF